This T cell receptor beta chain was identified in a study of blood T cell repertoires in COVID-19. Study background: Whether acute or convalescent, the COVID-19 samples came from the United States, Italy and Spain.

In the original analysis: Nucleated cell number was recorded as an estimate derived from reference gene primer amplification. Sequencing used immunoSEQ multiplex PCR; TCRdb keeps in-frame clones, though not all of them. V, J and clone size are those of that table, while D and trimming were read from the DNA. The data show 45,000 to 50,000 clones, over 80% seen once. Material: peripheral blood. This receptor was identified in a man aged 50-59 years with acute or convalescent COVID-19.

CDR3 sequence reads: CASSISPVQGMVYEQYF. In nucleotides, the CDR3 is TGTGCCAGTAGTATTTCCCCTGTACAGGGGATGGTCTACGAGCAGTACTTC. The gene calls are TRBV19 and TRBJ2-7; 7 bases agree with TRBD1. With V trimmed by 3 bases and J by 3 bases, 14 bases remained unmatched. CDR3 length: 17 amino acids. Germline V gives CDR1 LNHDA, CDR2 SQIVND (reference sequence).